The 31 T cell receptor beta chains below come from one sample, sequenced in a study of metastatic and nonmetastatic thyroid tumors. Among the patients, none had received any treatment before thyroid surgery. From the PCR reads, TCRdb re-called clones with MiXCR. Among tens of thousands of clones, about 18% were seen once, and the ten largest hold roughly 6.2%. Source material: blood. Receptors originate from a male donor with papillary thyroid cancer or a benign thyroid nodule (not recorded which). Some clones in this sample may be carry-over from other donors' samples.

This clone was seen many times. This rearrangement joins TRBV18 to TRBJ1-4; D ambiguous. Deletions cut 1 base from V and 0 bases from J, with 6 bases between. The CDR3 has 15 amino acids. Germline V gives CDR1 KGHSH, CDR2 LQKENI. The CDR3 sequence: CASSPRSATNEKLFF. Written as DNA, the CDR3 is TGTGCCAGCTCACCACGCAGCGCAACTAATGAAAAACTGTTTTTT.

This chain connects TRBV30 to TRBJ1-5; no clear D gene. CDR3 length: 11 residues. Trimming left V 3 bases short and J 9 bases short, with 9 bases between. CDR1 and CDR2 (germline): GTSNPN, SVGIG (reference sequence). The CDR3 sequence: CAWRVILPQHF. CDR3 nucleotide sequence: TGTGCCTGGAGAGTAATTTTGCCCCAGCATTTT.

This clone is judged medium-sized. V usage is TRBV6-1 and J usage is TRBJ1-2; 8 positions agree with TRBD1. V was clipped by 1 base and J by 0 bases; unmatched bases: 1. The CDR3 has 15 amino acids. CDR1 is MNHNS, CDR2 SASEGT, per germline. CDR3 sequence: CASSEGQGTNYGYTF. The DNA for the CDR3 is TGTGCCAGCAGTGAAGGACAGGGGACTAACTATGGCTACACCTTC.

The V gene is TRBV5-6, the J gene TRBJ2-2; D unclear. The CDR3 sequence is 18 residues long. Trimming removed 1 base at V and 0 bases at J, with 16 bases between. Germline V gene sequence: CDR1 SGHDT, CDR2 YYEEEE. In DNA form, the CDR3 reads TGTGCCAGCAGCTTGATATTCACCTTGGCTCCGAACACCGGGGAGCTGTTTTTT. Translation gives CASSLIFTLAPNTGELFF.

At least ten counts were recorded for this clone. The V and J genes are TRBV9 and TRBJ2-3; D may match TRBD1 or TRBD2 (5 bases each). The germline V gene has CDR1 SGDLS and CDR2 YYNGEE. V lost 3 bases, J lost 2 bases, and 10 bases lay in between. The CDR3 length is 14 residues. The CDR3 here is CASSAWDPTDTQYF. CDR3 DNA: TGTGCCAGCAGCGCCTGGGACCCCACAGATACGCAGTATTTT.

At least ten counts were recorded for this clone. V and J are TRBV24-1 and TRBJ2-2, with TRBD1 identical over 11 bases. Per the germline V gene, CDR1 is KGHDR and CDR2 is SFDVKD. The CDR3 is made up of 16 amino acids. The ends lost 7 bases at V and 3 bases at J; junction bases unmatched: 6. CDR3 protein: CATSRTGGLYTGELFF. The CDR3 DNA sequence: TGTGCCACCAGCCGGACAGGGGGCTTGTACACCGGGGAGCTGTTTTTT.

This clone was seen many times. The V and J genes are TRBV2 and TRBJ2-3, with 9 bases matching TRBD2. Losses at the gene ends were 6 bases for V and 0 bases for J; bases not matched to a gene: 13. The CDR3 consists of 18 residues. Germline assignment: CDR1 SNHLY and CDR2 FYNNEI. Here the CDR3 DNA reads TGTGCCAGCAGGGTCCGCGGGGGGGACCCTATAAGCACAGATACGCAGTATTTT. Protein product: CASRVRGGDPISTDTQYF.

As to this clone: Given a much more abundant clone one base away, this may be a read error. Other nucleotide sequences from this sample produce the same CDR3. The V call is TRBV7-2, the J call TRBJ2-4, with D perhaps assigned TRBD1 or TRBD2 (5 bases each). Germline V lookup: CDR1 SGHTA, CDR2 FQGNSA. This CDR3 comprises 17 residues. V dropped 5 bases and J dropped 0 bases, with 17 bases sitting between them. The CDR3 bases are TGTGCCAGCAGCCGCCGGCTAGCAGGGCTAGCCAAAAACATTCAGTACTTC. Protein: CASSRRLAGLAKNIQYF.

This clone was observed at least ten times. V and J are TRBV10-1 and TRBJ2-2; perhaps TRBD2 as D (5 bases). The CDR3 totals 15 residues. Trimming pared 0 bases from V and 4 bases from J, leaving 9 bases between. Looked up from germline, CDR1 is WNHNN and CDR2 is SYGVQD (reference sequence). The CDR3 region has the DNA TGCGCCAGCAGTGAGTCGGGAGCTTTCACCGGGGAGCTGTTTTTT. This sequence encodes CASSESGAFTGELFF.

In this sample, this clone turned up many times. J is TRBJ2-5 and V is TRBV7-6; no clear D gene. Trimming removed 1 base from V and 2 bases from J, with 14 bases in between. The CDR3 extends over 16 amino acids. Per the germline V gene, CDR1 is SGHVS and CDR2 is FNYEAQ. DNA of the CDR3: TGTGCCAGCAGCTTAGAACCCGGCAGGCAACAAGAGACCCAGTACTTC. Translating gives CASSLEPGRQQETQYF.

In regard to this clone: A clone one base away is much larger, so this may be a read error. This chain's CDR3 is CASSSPMVGANTWELFF. DNA for the CDR3: TGTGCCAGCAGCTCCCCGATGGTGGGCGCGAACACCTGGGAGCTGTTTTTT. The chain uses TRBV7-6 and TRBJ2-2; D remains unclear. Germline V gene data show CDR1 as SGHVS and CDR2 as FNYEAQ. The CDR3 is 17 residues long.

This clone showed up just a few times. The V call is TRBV6-1, the J call TRBJ2-2; D is ambiguous. The CDR3 spans 12 residues. CDR1 is MNHNS, CDR2 SASEGT, per germline. With 1 base removed from V and 7 bases from J, the gap between germline ends came to 4 bases. This CDR3 is CASSEGGGELFF. The CDR3 DNA follows: TGTGCCAGCAGTGAAGGGGGCGGGGAGCTGTTTTTT.

By share, this clone counts as medium-sized. J is TRBJ2-7 and V is TRBV6-1, with 13 bases aligning to TRBD2. The CDR3 covers 15 residues. Germline CDR1 MNHNS, CDR2 SASEGT. V lost 4 bases and J lost 1; bases outside the gene matches: 1. The CDR3 sequence: CASSGTSGGSYEQYF. The CDR3 DNA follows: TGTGCCAGCAGTGGGACTAGCGGGGGTTCCTACGAGCAGTACTTC.

This clone was counted a few times. A read error may account for a junction end that differs from germline. The chain is built from TRBV12-3 or TRBV12-4 and TRBJ1-2; TRBD1 aligns across 7 bases. The CDR3 covers 15 residues. The CDR3 here is CASSPHQGGDYCYTF. Written as DNA, the CDR3 is TGTGCCAGTAGTCCACACCAAGGGGGCGACTATTGCTACACCTTC.

This clone was seen at least ten times. The chain employs TRBV4-1 and TRBJ1-6, with D unclear. CDR3 length equals 17 residues. Deletions cut 0 bases from V and 10 bases from J, with 19 bases between. Germline V lookup: CDR1 MGHRA, CDR2 YSYEKL. The CDR3 sequence: CASSQDPPGVSRSPLHF. DNA for the CDR3: TGCGCCAGCAGCCAAGATCCCCCTGGGGTCTCCAGGTCACCCCTCCACTTT.

Ten or more counts support this clone. The chain combines TRBV7-3 with TRBJ1-1; the D is unclear. V was clipped by 5 bases and J by 1 base, with 8 bases between them. The CDR3 sequence is 13 residues long. In germline, CDR1 is SGHTA, CDR2 FQGTGA. The CDR3: CASSVTENTEAFF. CDR3 sequence (DNA): TGTGCCAGCAGCGTCACAGAGAACACTGAAGCTTTCTTT.

This clone counts as medium-sized. The genes are TRBV7-9 and TRBJ2-2; D unresolved. The CDR3 spans 12 residues. Trimming shortened V by 5 bases and J by 4 bases, and 5 bases separated the two germline ends. Germline lookup yields CDR1 SEHNR and CDR2 FQNEAQ (reference sequence). This CDR3 reads CASSRFTGELFF. In DNA form, the CDR3 reads TGTGCCAGCAGCCGTTTCACCGGGGAGCTGTTTTTT.

This clone was detected many times. CDR3 protein: CASSSAPSSYNEQFF. Written as DNA, the CDR3 is TGTGCCAGCAGCTCCGCGCCGAGCTCCTACAATGAGCAGTTCTTC. The rearrangement joins TRBV7-6 to TRBJ2-1; D is undetermined. The CDR3 extends over 15 amino acids. Deletions cut 4 bases from V and 0 bases from J, with 10 bases between. Germline V gives CDR1 SGHVS, CDR2 FNYEAQ.

At least ten counts were recorded for this clone. This sequence joins TRBV11-1 and TRBJ2-7, with TRBD2 identical over 9 bases. The CDR3 consists of 16 residues. Germline V gives CDR1 SGHAT, CDR2 FQDESV (reference sequence). The J segment lost 3 bases and the V segment lost 6 bases, leaving 12 bases of the junction unmatched. This CDR3 is CASSPPSGATVYEQYF. Written as DNA, the CDR3 is TGTGCCAGCAGTCCTCCTAGCGGGGCAACCGTCTACGAGCAGTACTTC.

A remark on this clone: The junction and the germline gene differ at one end; a read error may be behind it. The rearrangement links TRBV10-3 to TRBJ2-7; no clear D gene. Per the germline V gene, CDR1 is ENHRY and CDR2 is SYGVKD. The CDR3 is made up of 17 amino acids. The CDR3 DNA sequence: TGTGCCATCCCCAAGCTCCTCAGCGTGAGGTCGTCCTACGAACAGTACTTC. Amino acids: CAIPKLLSVRSSYEQYF.

This clone was found a few times. This rearrangement joins TRBV6-1 to TRBJ2-7; 8 bases match TRBD2. Trimming cost V 2 bases and J 1 base; bases outside gene matches: 4. The CDR3 has 15 amino acids. Germline lookup yields CDR1 MNHNS and CDR2 SASEGT. CDR3: CASSELSGTSYEQYV. CDR3 coding DNA: TGTGCCAGCAGTGAACTTAGCGGGACTTCCTACGAGCAGTACGTC.

This clone was counted many times. V is TRBV5-1 and J is TRBJ2-1, with D possibly TRBD2 on 5 matching bases. Germline assignment: CDR1 SGHRS and CDR2 YFSETQ. CDR3 length: 15 residues. Trimming removed 2 bases at V and 0 bases at J, with 9 bases between. CDR3 protein: CASSFSASSYNEQFF. CDR3 nucleotide sequence: TGCGCCAGCAGCTTTAGCGCTAGCTCCTACAATGAGCAGTTCTTC.

This clone has ten or more counts. V usage is TRBV18 and J usage is TRBJ1-1; D may be TRBD1 (6 bases). V lost 6 bases to trimming and J lost 9 bases, with 20 bases between them. Germline V lookup: CDR1 KGHSH, CDR2 LQKENI. CDR3 size: 14 residues. CDR3 in DNA: TGTGCCAGCTCGCTGGGCGCGCCAGGGGCCCAAGCTTTCTTT. Translating it yields CASSLGAPGAQAFF. The full variable domain, with the rest looked up from reference TRBV18 and TRBJ1-1, is NAGVMQNPRHLVRRRGQEARLRCSPMKGHSHVYWYRQLPEEGLKFMVYLQKENIIDESGMPKERFSAEFPKEGPSILRIQQVVRGDSAAYFCASSLGAPGAQAFFGQGTRLTVV.

This clone was picked up a small number of times. V is TRBV6-1 and J is TRBJ1-3; D unresolved. The CDR3 is 14 residues long. With 10 bases removed from V and 0 bases from J, the gap between germline ends came to 13 bases. Germline-derived CDR1 and CDR2 are MNHNS and SASEGT. CDR3 amino acids: CATSAEGSGNTIYF. In nucleotides, the CDR3 is TGTGCCACGTCTGCAGAGGGCTCTGGAAACACCATATATTTT.

The chain recombines TRBV9 with TRBJ1-6, with D tentatively TRBD1 (6 bases). The CDR3 has 14 residues. Germline V gene lookup returns CDR1 SGDLS and CDR2 YYNGEE. V gave up 1 base and J gave up 5 bases, with 7 bases separating them. The CDR3 is CASSVNRDNSPLHF. CDR3 DNA: TGTGCCAGCAGCGTAAACAGGGATAATTCACCCCTCCACTTT.

This clone was detected ten times or more. The rearrangement joins TRBV7-3 to TRBJ2-1; 8 bases match TRBD1. V lost 5 bases to trimming and J lost 6 bases; unmatched junction nucleotides: 9. The CDR3 covers 15 residues. Germline loops: CDR1 SGHTA, CDR2 FQGTGA. Here the CDR3 DNA reads TGTGCCAGCAGCCTGTCAGGGGGCGGAGTCAATGAGCAGTTCTTC. Residues: CASSLSGGGVNEQFF.

This clone was found many times. Germline and junction disagree at one end, which may indicate a read error. The rearrangement uses TRBV7-7 and TRBJ2-1, with 14 positions matching TRBD2. CDR3 length equals 17 residues. Germline assignment: CDR1 SSHAT and CDR2 FNYEAQ (reference sequence). CDR3 in DNA: TGTGCTAGCAGCTTAGCCGAGACTAGCGGGAGGGCGCGTGAGCAGTTCTTC. As protein: CASSLAETSGRAREQFF.

The table lists this clone with many counts. Other DNA sequences in this sample translate to the same CDR3. The gene calls are TRBV3-1 and TRBJ2-5; D is undetermined. The length of the CDR3 is 14 residues. Trimming stripped 5 bases from V and 2 bases from J, with 12 bases between. Germline V gene data show CDR1 as LGHDT and CDR2 as YNNKEL (reference sequence). The CDR3 protein is CASSSDNLQETQYF. The CDR3 bases are TGTGCCAGCAGCTCCGACAACCTGCAAGAGACCCAGTACTTC.

Comments on this clone: A junction end diverges from the germline sequence, so it may reflect a read error. This rearrangement joins TRBV2 to TRBJ2-3; 7 bases agree with TRBD1. Germline V gene data show CDR1 as SNHLY and CDR2 as FYNNEI. CDR3 length: 16 residues. The DNA of the CDR3 is TGTGCCATCAGTGGCCGACAGGGTTGGGTCACAGATACGCAGTATTTT. This translates into CAISGRQGWVTDTQYF.

The chain carries TRBV11-3 and TRBJ2-7; possible D gene TRBD2, 5 bases. Germline V gene sequence: CDR1 SGHNT, CDR2 YENEEA. The CDR3 is 12 residues long. The V and J ends lost 6 bases and 3 bases respectively, with 9 bases between them. CDR3 in amino acids: CASSYRDYEQYF. The CDR3 DNA reads as TGTGCCAGCAGTTATCGGGACTACGAGCAGTACTTC.

Many counts were recorded for this clone. The CDR3 region has the DNA TGCGCCAGCAGCCTCCAGACTAGCGGGAGTACAGATACGCAGTATTTT. It translates to CASSLQTSGSTDTQYF. The chain employs TRBV4-1 and TRBJ2-3; 12 nucleotides agree with TRBD2. The trim removed 4 bases at V and 3 bases at J, leaving 5 bases unmatched. The CDR3 has 16 amino acids. Germline CDR1 MGHRA, CDR2 YSYEKL.